These 2 T cell receptor beta chains share one sample of origin, sequenced in a study of breast tumors, draining lymph nodes, adjacent tissues. MiXCR, applied by TCRdb to the multiplex PCR reads, yields one record per CDR3 protein. The table has some 230,000 distinct CDR3 sequences, roughly a third seen once. Samples came from axillary lymph nodes draining the breast cancer. The sequencing sample was made of axillary lymph node tissue. The receptors originated from a female donor with breast cancer. Some clones in this sample may be carry-over from other donors' samples.

The table lists this clonotype with many counts. The J gene is TRBJ2-3, the V gene TRBV28; D uncertain. This CDR3 region has 11 residues. Germline CDR1 MDHEN, CDR2 SYDVKM. V was clipped by 7 bases and J by 1 base, with 3 bases between them. CDR3 DNA: TGTGCCAGCACAGGCACAGATACGCAGTATTTT. This gives the protein CASTGTDTQYF.

This sequence joins TRBV19 and TRBJ2-1, with 15 bases lining up with TRBD2. Germline lookup yields CDR1 LNHDA and CDR2 SQIVND (reference sequence). There are 15 residues in the CDR3. V was pared by 4 bases and J by 8 bases, with 3 bases of the junction left unmatched. CDR3 protein: CASSRGLAGGYEQFF. The CDR3 DNA reads TGTGCCAGTAGTAGAGGACTAGCGGGGGGGTATGAGCAGTTCTTC.